One sample yielded the 23 T cell receptor beta chains listed below, sequenced in a study of blood T cell repertoires in COVID-19. Assay used: immunoSEQ multiplex PCR; TCRdb lists only in-frame clones, some missing. Among approximately 180,000 clones listed, nearly 90% were seen once. The sample consisted of PBMCs or T cells enriched from blood (not recorded which). The receptors stem from a woman aged 35 to 49 with acute COVID-19.

The chain combines TRBV24-1 with TRBJ2-2; D may be TRBD1 (6 bases). The CDR3 is made up of 13 amino acids. V lost 7 bases and J 2 bases, leaving 7 bases between the germline ends. The germline gives CDR1 KGHDR, CDR2 SFDVKD. The CDR3 sequence is CATRQGNTGELFF. Written as DNA, the CDR3 is TGTGCCACCAGACAGGGAAACACCGGGGAGCTGTTTTTT.

The chain couples TRBV14 to TRBJ2-7; 10 bases fit TRBD2. Germline CDR1 SGHDN, CDR2 FVKESK. The CDR3 sequence is 16 residues long. The J segment lost 4 bases and the V segment lost 0 bases, leaving 6 bases of the junction unmatched. CDR3 protein: CASSQDGGLAAYEQYF. The CDR3 DNA sequence: TGTGCCAGCAGCCAAGATGGTGGACTAGCGGCTTACGAGCAGTACTTC.

This chain links TRBV6-5 with TRBJ2-5, with 8 bases that match TRBD1. CDR1 is MNHEY and CDR2 is SVGAGI in the germline V gene. J gave up 1 base and V 6 bases, and 7 bases lay outside the gene matches. The CDR3 length is 15 residues. CDR3 in DNA: TGTGCCAGCAGACTTGGACAGGGTAGCCAAGAGACCCAGTACTTC. Protein product: CASRLGQGSQETQYF.

CDR3 in amino acids: CASSIRGNQPQHF. DNA for the CDR3: TGTGCCAGTAGTATCCGGGGCAATCAGCCCCAGCATTTT. The J gene is TRBJ1-5, the V gene TRBV19; D gene unclear. V was clipped by 3 bases and J by 2 bases, with 5 bases between them. Germline CDR1 LNHDA, CDR2 SQIVND (reference sequence). This CDR3 spans 13 amino acids. Combining the CDR3 with reference TRBV19 and TRBJ1-5 gives the whole variable domain DGGITQSPKYLFRKEGQNVTLSCEQNLNHDAMYWYRQDPGQGLRLIYYSQIVNDFQKGDIAEGYSVSREKKESFPLTVTSAQKNPTAFYLCASSIRGNQPQHFGDGTRLSIL.

The chain combines TRBV7-6 with TRBJ1-6; D remains unclear. Germline V lookup: CDR1 SGHVS, CDR2 FNYEAQ. The V end was cut by 4 bases, the J end by 6 bases, with 13 bases between. This CDR3 comprises 15 residues. This chain's CDR3 is CASSSSTTPNSPLHF. The CDR3 DNA is TGTGCCAGCAGCTCCTCAACTACCCCTAATTCACCCCTCCACTTT.

The chain couples TRBV2 to TRBJ1-1; unclear D gene. Germline values: CDR1 SNHLY, CDR2 FYNNEI. This CDR3 is built from 15 residues. Trimming cost V 3 bases and J 7 bases, with 18 bases left between them. The CDR3 nucleotides are TGTGCCAGCAGTGAGAATCCATCGGAGGATGGTGAAGCTTTCTTT. This sequence encodes CASSENPSEDGEAFF.

V is TRBV7-8 and J is TRBJ1-1, with D possibly matching TRBD1 (5 bases). Germline V gene sequence: CDR1 SGHVS, CDR2 FQNEAQ. Trimming removed 1 base at V and 4 bases at J, with 16 bases between. The CDR3 loop spans 16 amino acids. In DNA, the CDR3 is TGTGCCAGCAGCTTAGTTAGGGAGGGAAGGGGCACTGAAGCTTTCTTT. Translation: CASSLVREGRGTEAFF.

This clone was recorded only once. CDR3 loop: CASSVGTSRGELFF. As DNA, the CDR3 is TGCGCCAGCAGCGTGGGGACTAGTCGAGGGGAGCTGTTTTTT. J is TRBJ2-2 and V is TRBV5-1; 8 nucleotides line up with TRBD2. Germline V gene sequence: CDR1 SGHRS, CDR2 YFSETQ. The ends lost 4 bases at V and 8 bases at J; junction bases unmatched: 7. CDR3 length: 14 amino acids. The entire variable domain, with the rest obtained from reference TRBV5-1 and TRBJ2-2, is as follows: KAGVTQTPRYLIKTRGQQVTLSCSPISGHRSVSWYQQTPGQGLQFLFEYFSETQRNKGNFPGRFSGRQFSNSRSEMNVSTLELGDSALYLCASSVGTSRGELFFGEGSRLTVL.

The chain uses TRBV5-1 and TRBJ2-3; no firm D call. Germline V lookup: CDR1 SGHRS, CDR2 YFSETQ. The CDR3 has 14 residues. Deletions cut 5 bases from V and 0 bases from J, with 10 bases between. The CDR3 DNA sequence: TGCGCCAGCAGAGTTAGTACTAGCACAGATACGCAGTATTTT. Its translation: CASRVSTSTDTQYF.

CDR3 sequence (DNA): TGTGCCAGTACAAGCGGTGACGACAATGAAAAACTGTTTTTT. Translation: CASTSGDDNEKLFF. The chain carries TRBV19 and TRBJ1-4; D remains ambiguous. Germline loops: CDR1 LNHDA, CDR2 SQIVND (reference sequence). The length of the CDR3 is 14 residues. V shed 7 bases and J shed 5 bases, with 14 bases lying between them.

J is TRBJ1-5 and V is TRBV19; the D is unclear. Germline V gene sequence: CDR1 LNHDA, CDR2 SQIVND (reference sequence). V shed 8 bases and J shed 1 base, with 12 bases lying between them. The CDR3 length is 14 residues. CDR3 nucleotides: TGTGCCAGTGGATATACGGGAAGCAATCAGCCCCAGCATTTT. Translated, it gives CASGYTGSNQPQHF.

This chain uses TRBV3-1 (or the pseudogene TRBV3-2) with TRBJ1-5; 8 nucleotides align to TRBD1. The J segment lost 5 bases and the V segment lost 1 base, leaving 4 bases of the junction unmatched. The CDR3 totals 15 residues. Per germline, CDR1 LGHDT and CDR2 YNNKEL (reference sequence). The CDR3 DNA reads TGTGCCAGCAGCCAAGGGGCAGGGGGCGATCAGCCCCAGCATTTT. This codes for CASSQGAGGDQPQHF.

The chain uses TRBV5-6 and TRBJ1-2, with a possible D match to TRBD1 (6 bases). Germline lookup yields CDR1 SGHDT and CDR2 YYEEEE. The V end was cut by 0 bases, the J end by 2 bases, with 11 bases between. The CDR3 has 15 amino acids. DNA of the CDR3: TGTGCCAGCAGCTTGGTGGGGGCGCGGAACTATGGCTACACCTTC. It yields the protein CASSLVGARNYGYTF.

The chain couples TRBV10-3 to TRBJ2-5, with TRBD2 identical over 14 bases. V lost 8 bases and J lost 5; bases outside the gene matches: 16. Germline CDR1 reads ENHRY; CDR2 reads SYGVKD. The CDR3 contains 18 residues. The CDR3 spells CAIGKTSGRAGSAETQYF. The CDR3 DNA reads TGTGCCATCGGGAAGACTAGCGGGAGGGCCGGTTCCGCGGAGACCCAGTACTTC.

V is TRBV11-2 and J is TRBJ2-3; D uncertain. V lost 3 bases and J lost 6, with 7 bases in between. The CDR3 is made up of 12 amino acids. CDR1 and CDR2 from the germline V gene are SGHAT and FQNNGV. Written as DNA, the CDR3 is TGTGCCAGCAGCTTCCCCATGGATACGCAGTATTTT. This gives the protein CASSFPMDTQYF. Filled out from reference TRBV11-2 and TRBJ2-3, the complete variable domain reads EAGVAQSPRYKIIEKRQSVAFWCNPISGHATLYWYQQILGQGPKLLIQFQNNGVVDDSQLPKDRFSAERLKGVDSTLKIQPAKLEDSAVYLCASSFPMDTQYFGPGTRLTVL.

This clone showed up just once. The chain is built from TRBV7-9 and TRBJ1-1, with 7 bases matching TRBD1. The CDR3 runs 15 residues. Germline assignment: CDR1 SEHNR and CDR2 FQNEAQ (reference sequence). The V gene end was trimmed by 6 bases and the J gene end by 12 bases; junction bases not matched to a gene: 19. CDR3 nucleotide sequence: TGTGCCAGCAGTCAATCTGGAGGAGGGGGCGCATTCCCTTTCTTT. It is translated as CASSQSGGGGAFPFF.

The chain couples TRBV12-3 or TRBV12-4 to TRBJ1-1; 7 nucleotides align to TRBD1. The junction had 6 bases not matched to a gene; V was cut back by 4 bases and J by 7 bases. CDR3 length: 13 residues. CDR3 sequence reads: CASSWDSPYEAFF. The CDR3 nucleotides read TGTGCCAGCAGTTGGGACAGCCCTTATGAAGCTTTCTTT.

The genes are TRBV7-2 and TRBJ2-1; D may be TRBD2 (6 bases). CDR3 size: 16 residues. Deletions cut 4 bases from V and 6 bases from J, with 19 bases between. Germline loops: CDR1 SGHTA, CDR2 FQGNSA. The CDR3 bases are TGTGCCAGCAGCTATAGGGCTGGTGGGGGGATCAATGAGCAGTTCTTC. It codes for CASSYRAGGGINEQFF.

J is TRBJ1-5 and V is TRBV21-1; the D call in the table, TRBD1, was not verified against the DNA. TRBV21-1 is given as a pseudogene. The CDR3 is made up of 14 amino acids. The CDR3 sequence is CASSNRDRGQPQHF. As DNA, the CDR3 is TGTGCCAGCAGCAACCGGGACAGGGGTCAGCCCCAGCATTTT.

The CDR3 is CASSLAPTPRETQYF. The CDR3 coding sequence is TGTGCCAGCAGCTTAGCGCCGACACCGCGAGAGACCCAGTACTTC. V gene TRBV7-8 combines with J gene TRBJ2-5, with D hard to call. The germline V gene has CDR1 SGHVS and CDR2 FQNEAQ. The CDR3 totals 15 residues. Deletions cut 0 bases from V and 4 bases from J, with 12 bases between.

The chain has TRBV30 and TRBJ2-7; D is unresolved. V was pared by 3 bases and J by 2 bases, with 5 bases between. This CDR3 is built from 11 residues. From germline, CDR1 is GTSNPN and CDR2 SVGIG (reference sequence). The CDR3 sequence is CAWRATYEQYF. The CDR3 bases are TGTGCCTGGAGAGCCACCTACGAGCAGTACTTC.

A note on this clone: The junction shows a germline mismatch at one end, possibly a read error. This chain connects TRBV7-9 to TRBJ2-2; possible D gene TRBD2, 5 bases. This CDR3 is built from 17 residues. The germline V gene has CDR1 SEHNR and CDR2 FQNEAQ (reference sequence). This CDR3 is CASSLTFTRDNTGELFF. The CDR3 DNA reads as TGTGCCAGCAGCCTAACATTCACGAGGGATAACACGGGGGAGCTGTTTTTT. The whole variable domain, remainder taken from reference TRBV7-9 and TRBJ2-2, is DTGVSQNPRHKITKRGQNVTFRCDPISEHNRLYWYRQTLGQGPEFLTYFQNEAQLEKSRLLSDRFSAERPKGSFSTLEIQRTEQGDSAMYLCASSLTFTRDNTGELFFGEGSRLTVL.

This chain joins TRBV6-2 or TRBV6-3 and TRBJ1-5; tentative D call: TRBD1 (5 bases). The CDR3 runs 14 residues. CDR1 and CDR2 from the germline V gene are MNHEY and SVGEGT. V was pared by 2 bases and J by 3 bases, with 8 bases between. The CDR3 nucleotides read TGTGCCAGCAGTTACAGACAGCCCAATCAGCCCCAGCATTTT. Amino acid sequence: CASSYRQPNQPQHF.